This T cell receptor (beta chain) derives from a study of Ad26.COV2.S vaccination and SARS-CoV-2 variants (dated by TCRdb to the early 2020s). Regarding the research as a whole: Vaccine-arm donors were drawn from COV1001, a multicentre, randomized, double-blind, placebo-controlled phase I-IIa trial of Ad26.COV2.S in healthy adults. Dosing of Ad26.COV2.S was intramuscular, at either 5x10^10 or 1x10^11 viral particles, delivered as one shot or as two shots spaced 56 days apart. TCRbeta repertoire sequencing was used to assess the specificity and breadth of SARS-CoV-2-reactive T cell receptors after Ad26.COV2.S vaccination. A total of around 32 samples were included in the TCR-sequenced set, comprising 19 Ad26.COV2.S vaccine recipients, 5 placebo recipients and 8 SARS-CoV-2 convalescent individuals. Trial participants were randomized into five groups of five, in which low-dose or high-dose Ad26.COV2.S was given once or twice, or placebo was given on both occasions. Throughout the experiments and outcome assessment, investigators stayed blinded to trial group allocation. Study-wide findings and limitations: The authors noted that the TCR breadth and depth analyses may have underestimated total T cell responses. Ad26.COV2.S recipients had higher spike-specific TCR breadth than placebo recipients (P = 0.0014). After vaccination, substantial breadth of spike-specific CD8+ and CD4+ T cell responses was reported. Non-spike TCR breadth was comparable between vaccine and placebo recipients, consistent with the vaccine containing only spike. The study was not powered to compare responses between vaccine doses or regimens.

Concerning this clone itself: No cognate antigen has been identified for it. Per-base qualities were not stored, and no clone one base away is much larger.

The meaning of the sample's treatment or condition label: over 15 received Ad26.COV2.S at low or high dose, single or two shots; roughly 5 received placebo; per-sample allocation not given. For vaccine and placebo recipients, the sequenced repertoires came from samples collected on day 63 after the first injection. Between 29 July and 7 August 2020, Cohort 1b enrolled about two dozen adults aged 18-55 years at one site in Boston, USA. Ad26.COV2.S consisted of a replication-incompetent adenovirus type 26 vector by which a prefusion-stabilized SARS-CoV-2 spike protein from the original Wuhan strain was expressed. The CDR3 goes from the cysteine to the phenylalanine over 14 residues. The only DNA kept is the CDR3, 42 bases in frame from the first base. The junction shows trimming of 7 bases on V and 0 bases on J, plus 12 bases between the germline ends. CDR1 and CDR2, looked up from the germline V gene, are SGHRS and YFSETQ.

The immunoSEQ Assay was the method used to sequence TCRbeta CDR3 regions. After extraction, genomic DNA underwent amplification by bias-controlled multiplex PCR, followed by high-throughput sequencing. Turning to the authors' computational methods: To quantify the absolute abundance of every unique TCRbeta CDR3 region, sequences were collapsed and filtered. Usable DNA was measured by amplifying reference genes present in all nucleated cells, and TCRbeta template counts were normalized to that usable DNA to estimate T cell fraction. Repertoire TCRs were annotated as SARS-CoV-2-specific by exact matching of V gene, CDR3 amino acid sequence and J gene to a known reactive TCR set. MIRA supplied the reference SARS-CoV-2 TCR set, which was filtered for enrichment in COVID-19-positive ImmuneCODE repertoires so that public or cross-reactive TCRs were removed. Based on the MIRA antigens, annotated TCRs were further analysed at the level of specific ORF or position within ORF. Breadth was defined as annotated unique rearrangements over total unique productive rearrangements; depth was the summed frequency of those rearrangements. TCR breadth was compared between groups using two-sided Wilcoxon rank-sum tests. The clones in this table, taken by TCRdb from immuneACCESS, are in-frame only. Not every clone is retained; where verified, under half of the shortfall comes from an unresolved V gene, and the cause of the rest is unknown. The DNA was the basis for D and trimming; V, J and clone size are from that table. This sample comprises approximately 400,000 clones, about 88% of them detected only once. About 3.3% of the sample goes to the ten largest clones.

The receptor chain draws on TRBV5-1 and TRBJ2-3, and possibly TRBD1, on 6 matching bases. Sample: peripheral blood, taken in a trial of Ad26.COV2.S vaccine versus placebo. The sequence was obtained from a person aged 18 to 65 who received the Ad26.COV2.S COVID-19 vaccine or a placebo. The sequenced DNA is TGCGCCAGCGGTGGACAGTCTAGCACAGATACGCAGTATTTT. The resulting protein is CASGGQSSTDTQYF.